The 27 T cell receptor beta chains below were found in one sample sequenced in a study of CD8+ T cells in alopecia areata. Treatment in this sample: oral pan-JAK inhibitor, 5-10 mg twice daily. Isolated RNA was reverse transcribed into cDNA used as the sequencing template. TCRdb's copy holds only in-frame clones and misses some; the assay was immunoSEQ multiplex PCR. Among about 190,000 clones listed, just under 65% were seen once. The sample was CD4+ T cells sorted from blood, taken around week 47, from a patient treated with tofacitinib. The receptors were sampled from a human donor with alopecia areata.

Only a few counts were recorded for this clone. CDR3 DNA: TGTGCCAGCAGCGTAGCTTTGAGGACAGGGGAAGGCTACACCTTC. Amino acid sequence: CASSVALRTGEGYTF. The chain recombines TRBV9 with TRBJ1-2; 9 bases line up with TRBD1. Germline-derived CDR1 and CDR2 are SGDLS and YYNGEE. The CDR3 extends over 15 amino acids. Losses at the gene ends were 0 bases for V and 8 bases for J; bases not matched to a gene: 8.

This clone occurred a few times. This sample also contains other DNA sequences that code for the same CDR3. The chain carries TRBV27 and TRBJ1-6; 10 positions match TRBD1. The CDR3 is 14 amino acids. V was pared by 6 bases and J by 7 bases, with 3 bases of the junction left unmatched. Germline V gives CDR1 MNHEY, CDR2 SMNVEV (reference sequence). CDR3 nucleotide sequence: TGTGCCAGCAGGGGGACAGGGGTAAATTCACCCCTCCACTTT. Protein sequence: CASRGTGVNSPLHF.

The V gene is TRBV5-4, the J gene TRBJ2-3; the D is unclear. The CDR3 runs 13 residues. In germline, CDR1 is SGHNT, CDR2 YYREEE (reference sequence). Trimming took off 4 bases at V and 1 base at J, with 7 bases between the two ends. As DNA, the CDR3 is TGTGCCAGCAGCCTCCAGGGCACAGATACGCAGTATTTT. Translation gives CASSLQGTDTQYF.

This clone was detected only a few times. The gene calls are TRBV5-6 and TRBJ1-2; possible D gene TRBD1, 6 bases. The germline gives CDR1 SGHDT, CDR2 YYEEEE. Deletions cut 1 base from V and 4 bases from J, with 17 bases between. The CDR3 runs to 16 residues. CDR3: CASSLTPGAEIYGYTF. CDR3 coding DNA: TGTGCCAGCAGCTTGACCCCAGGGGCCGAGATCTATGGCTACACCTTC.

The chain employs TRBV5-1 and TRBJ1-6; unclear D gene. From germline, CDR1 is SGHRS and CDR2 YFSETQ. CDR3 size: 14 residues. V dropped 2 bases and J dropped 5 bases, with 8 bases sitting between them. CDR3 DNA: TGCGCCAGCAGCTTTGGTCGAGATAATTCACCCCTCCACTTT. It codes for CASSFGRDNSPLHF.

The chain employs TRBV12-5 and TRBJ2-7; TRBD1 matches at 8 bases. CDR1 and CDR2 from the germline V gene are LGHNT and FRNRAP. Trimming removed 0 bases from V and 3 bases from J; junction bases left unmatched: 13. CDR3 length: 18 residues. The CDR3: CASGLVLAAGTGLYEQYF. The CDR3 DNA sequence: TGTGCTAGTGGTTTGGTACTTGCGGCTGGGACAGGACTCTACGAGCAGTACTTC.

This chain connects TRBV27 to TRBJ2-1, with D perhaps TRBD2 (7 bases). CDR1 is MNHEY and CDR2 is SMNVEV in the germline V gene (reference sequence). Trimming removed 3 bases at V and 8 bases at J, with 14 bases between. This CDR3 contains 14 residues. The CDR3 spells CASSLRQGRDEQFF. DNA for the CDR3: TGTGCCAGCAGTTTGCGGCAGGGGAGGGATGAGCAGTTCTTC.

The chain links TRBV7-2 to TRBJ1-1; D gene unclear. V was clipped by 5 bases and J by 4 bases, with 17 bases between them. Germline V gene lookup returns CDR1 SGHTA and CDR2 FQGNSA. CDR3 length: 15 residues. The CDR3 sequence: CASSPLADIFTEAFF. The CDR3 nucleotides are TGTGCCAGCAGCCCCTTGGCGGATATTTTCACTGAAGCTTTCTTT.

The chain links TRBV27 to TRBJ2-2; D ambiguous. Germline CDR1 MNHEY, CDR2 SMNVEV (reference sequence). V lost 2 bases, J lost 5 bases, and 6 bases lay in between. The CDR3 is 13 amino acids. CDR3 region: CASSLRDTGELFF. In DNA, the CDR3 is TGTGCCAGCAGTTTAAGGGATACCGGGGAGCTGTTTTTT.

This clone was observed a few times. The V gene is TRBV7-6, the J gene TRBJ1-1, with D perhaps matching TRBD1 (6 bases). This CDR3 contains 15 residues. V was clipped by 4 bases and J by 1 base, with 13 bases between them. Germline V gene data show CDR1 as SGHVS and CDR2 as FNYEAQ. This CDR3 is CASSSRTDRNTEAFF. As DNA, the CDR3 is TGTGCCAGCAGCTCGAGGACAGACCGGAACACTGAAGCTTTCTTT.

The sample holds a few counts of this clone. V and J are TRBV4-3 and TRBJ2-5; 10 bases align to TRBD2. The trim removed 1 base at V and 7 bases at J, leaving 6 bases unmatched. The V gene's germline CDR1 is LGHNA and CDR2 YSLEER. The CDR3 loop spans 15 amino acids. CDR3 region: CASSQVSGGAGTQYF. As DNA, the CDR3 is TGCGCCAGCAGCCAAGTCAGCGGGGGGGCCGGGACCCAGTACTTC.

The chain couples TRBV29-1 to TRBJ2-1; maybe TRBD1 (6 bases). The CDR3 has 13 amino acids. The germline V gene encodes CDR1 SQVTM and CDR2 ANQGSEA. The ends were cut back, 7 bases at V and 10 bases at J, with 20 bases in the middle. CDR3 loop: CSAYPLSGGEQFF. CDR3 coding DNA: TGCAGCGCCTACCCCCTGAGTGGGGGCGAGCAGTTCTTC.

The chain's CDR3 is CASSVGHTNIQYF. CDR3 in DNA: TGTGCCAGCAGCGTTGGACACACAAACATTCAGTACTTC. The chain joins TRBV9 to TRBJ2-4; perhaps TRBD1 as D (5 bases). This CDR3 has 13 residues. V lost 2 bases to trimming and J lost 6 bases, with 9 bases between them. Germline V gives CDR1 SGDLS, CDR2 YYNGEE.

This sequence joins TRBV2 and TRBJ2-7; 8 bases are shared with TRBD1. Germline values: CDR1 SNHLY, CDR2 FYNNEI. CDR3 length: 13 amino acids. V gave up 8 bases and J gave up 2 bases; unmatched junction bases: 5. This CDR3 is CASQGQDTYEQYF. The CDR3 bases are TGTGCCAGCCAGGGACAGGACACCTACGAGCAGTACTTC.

This chain links TRBV5-6 with TRBJ1-4; 9 bases map to TRBD1. The CDR3 extends over 15 amino acids. J lost 5 bases, V lost 3 bases, and 5 bases had no gene match. Per germline, CDR1 SGHDT and CDR2 YYEEEE. In DNA form, the CDR3 reads TGTGCCAGCAGCTCACCGGACAGGGGAAATGAAAAACTGTTTTTT. Translating gives CASSSPDRGNEKLFF.

In the case of this clone: Other DNA sequences of this sample code for an identical CDR3. V is TRBV11-2 and J is TRBJ1-1; D is uncertain. V gave up 0 bases and J gave up 0 bases, with 8 bases separating them. CDR1 SGHAT and CDR2 FQNNGV come from the germline V gene. The CDR3 runs to 15 residues. In DNA form, the CDR3 reads TGTGCCAGCAGCTTAGAAGAATTAATGAACACTGAAGCTTTCTTT. Protein: CASSLEELMNTEAFF.

This clone appeared a few times. Germline and junction disagree at one end, which may indicate a read error. This chain uses TRBV7-2 with TRBJ2-3; TRBD2 matches at 11 bases. The germline V gene encodes CDR1 SGHTA and CDR2 FQGNSA. This CDR3 has 16 residues. The CDR3 here is CASSQEPSGGTDTQYF. The CDR3 DNA sequence: TGCGCCAGCAGCCAAGAGCCTAGCGGGGGGACAGATACGCAGTATTTT.

This clone came up a few times. This rearrangement joins TRBV19 to TRBJ1-4, with 7 bases that match TRBD1. J gave up 5 bases and V 5 bases, and 8 bases lay outside the gene matches. The germline CDR1 and CDR2 sequences are LNHDA and SQIVND (reference sequence). This CDR3 is 15 amino acids long. CDR3 protein: CASSSDRDRNEKLFF. The CDR3 bases are TGTGCCAGTAGTTCCGACAGGGATAGGAATGAAAAACTGTTTTTT. Drawing the rest from reference TRBV19 and TRBJ1-4, the complete variable domain is DGGITQSPKYLFRKEGQNVTLSCEQNLNHDAMYWYRQDPGQGLRLIYYSQIVNDFQKGDIAEGYSVSREKKESFPLTVTSAQKNPTAFYLCASSSDRDRNEKLFFGSGTQLSVL.

The V and J genes are TRBV29-1 and TRBJ2-2, with a tentative D call TRBD1 (6 bases). Deletions cut 4 bases from V and 6 bases from J, with 15 bases between. This CDR3 has 14 amino acids. Germline assignment: CDR1 SQVTM and CDR2 ANQGSEA. The CDR3: CSVGSRGIAGELFF. CDR3 nucleotides: TGCAGCGTTGGGTCCAGGGGTATCGCCGGGGAGCTGTTTTTT.

To note about this clone: Other nucleotide sequences from this sample produce the same CDR3. The gene calls are TRBV30 and TRBJ1-1; TRBD1 is a possible D gene (6 bases). Trimming left V 2 bases short and J 1 base short, with 8 bases between. This CDR3 has 13 amino acids. From germline, CDR1 is GTSNPN and CDR2 SVGIG (reference sequence). CDR3 residues: CAWSTTGNTEAFF. In DNA form, the CDR3 reads TGTGCCTGGAGTACGACAGGGAACACTGAAGCTTTCTTT.

V gene TRBV14 combines with J gene TRBJ2-3, with TRBD1 matching 10 bases. The CDR3 sequence is 15 residues long. With 3 bases clipped from V and 2 bases from J, the junction kept 2 bases outside the gene matches. Germline-derived CDR1 and CDR2 are SGHDN and FVKESK. The CDR3 DNA sequence: TGTGCCAGCAGCCAGGGACAGGGGATCACAGATACGCAGTATTTT. Protein sequence: CASSQGQGITDTQYF.

V gene TRBV5-6 combines with J gene TRBJ1-2, with a weak D call TRBD1 (5 bases). The CDR3 is 12 residues long. Trimming cost V 0 bases and J 6 bases, with 6 bases left between them. CDR1 is SGHDT, CDR2 YYEEEE, per germline. CDR3 protein: CASSLGRDGYTF. CDR3 coding DNA: TGTGCCAGCAGCTTGGGCAGGGATGGCTACACCTTC. Supplemented by reference TRBV5-6 and TRBJ1-2, the full variable domain reads DAGVTQSPTHLIKTRGQQVTLRCSPKSGHDTVSWYQQALGQGPQFIFQYYEEEERQRGNFPDRFSGHQFPNYSSELNVNALLLGDSALYLCASSLGRDGYTFGSGTRLTVV.

A few counts support this clone. This chain joins TRBV10-3 and TRBJ2-1; D remains unclear. V was pared by 4 bases and J by 6 bases, with 16 bases between. Per the germline V gene, CDR1 is ENHRY and CDR2 is SYGVKD. There are 15 residues in the CDR3. The chain's CDR3 is CAISGTGIRLNEQFF. The DNA for the CDR3 is TGTGCCATCAGTGGAACCGGAATTCGACTCAATGAGCAGTTCTTC.

This chain connects TRBV4-3 to TRBJ2-1, with no clear D. With 2 bases removed from V and 6 bases from J, the gap between germline ends came to 5 bases. This CDR3 region has 12 residues. Germline-derived CDR1 and CDR2 are LGHNA and YSLEER. Here the CDR3 reads CASSQTPNEQFF. CDR3 DNA: TGCGCCAGCAGCCAAACCCCCAATGAGCAGTTCTTC.

The V gene is TRBV2, the J gene TRBJ2-3; a weak D match, TRBD1 (6 bases). Trimming pared 6 bases from V and 3 bases from J, leaving 16 bases between. The germline V gene encodes CDR1 SNHLY and CDR2 FYNNEI. CDR3 length: 15 residues. This chain's CDR3 is CASRNREVGTDTQYF. The CDR3 DNA is TGTGCCAGCAGGAACAGGGAAGTTGGAACAGATACGCAGTATTTT.

This clone was found a few times. This chain uses TRBV4-3 with TRBJ1-2; no definite D call. CDR1 and CDR2 (germline): LGHNA, YSLEER. The CDR3 is 14 residues long. The V end was cut by 0 bases, the J end by 0 bases, with 5 bases between. The CDR3 reads CASSQDQANYGYTF. The CDR3 DNA is TGCGCCAGCAGCCAAGATCAGGCTAACTATGGCTACACCTTC.

V is TRBV30 and J is TRBJ1-1, with 7 bases fitting TRBD1. This CDR3 has 18 amino acids. The germline CDR1 and CDR2 sequences are GTSNPN and SVGIG (reference sequence). J lost 0 bases, V lost 3 bases, and 16 bases had no gene match. CDR3 region: CAWSRSSGQLVMNTEAFF. In nucleotides, the CDR3 is TGTGCCTGGAGCAGGTCATCGGGACAGCTAGTAATGAACACTGAAGCTTTCTTT.